This T cell receptor beta chain was documented in a study of T cell changes during pregnancy in multiple sclerosis. This CDR3 contains 15 residues. The V segment lost 1 base and the J segment 8 bases; nucleotides outside the gene matches: 5. Germline loops: CDR1 SGHDN, CDR2 FVKESK. The method was immunoSEQ multiplex PCR; TCRdb's version includes in-frame clones alone and lacks a portion of them. The table records under 95,000 clones, 90% to 95% of them present only once. This sequence was found in a female donor in good health, enrolled as a control in a pregnancy study. This sample comprised peripheral blood, obtained in the second trimester of pregnancy. The V and J genes are TRBV14 and TRBJ1-6; the match to TRBD1 covers 7 bases. The CDR3 reads CASSQVGQGDSPLHF. Written as DNA, the CDR3 is TGTGCCAGCAGCCAAGTAGGGCAGGGGGATTCACCCCTCCACTTT.